The clone carrying this T cell receptor beta chain was seen a handful of times. Antigen: not known. These data come from a study of post-analysis software for immune sequencing data. Study overall: The disease courses spanned relapsing-remitting, secondary progressive and progressive-relapsing forms of multiple sclerosis. Study outcomes and limitations: TRBV5-6, TRBV5-1 and TRBV20-1 were among four or five TRBV segments more frequent in patients than controls.

The CDR3 totals 14 residues. From germline, CDR1 is MNHNY and CDR2 SVGAGI (reference sequence). Trimming took 0 bases from V and 5 from J, leaving 11 bases between them. cDNA libraries of TCR beta carried unique molecular identifiers. TCRdb reprocessed the PCR reads with MiXCR, giving one entry per CDR3 protein. Of about 820,000 distinct CDR3 sequences listed, approximately 50% were seen once; the top ten hold approximately 4.3%. V usage is TRBV6-6 and J usage is TRBJ2-7, with D possibly TRBD1 on 5 matching bases. The clonotype was recovered from a girl aged 10 to 17 with multiple sclerosis. Sequenced input: blood. In DNA, the CDR3 is TGTGCCAGCAGTTACTCGCAGGGTCCCCACGAGCAGTACTTC. Amino acid sequence: CASSYSQGPHEQYF.